This TCR beta chain was sequenced in a study of CD8 T cells in ankylosing spondylitis. Whole-study findings and limits: A TCR beta motif made of 7 to 9 highly homologous variants seemed typical of ankylosing spondylitis blood.

TCRdb reprocessed the 5' RACE reads with MiXCR, giving one entry per CDR3 protein. The data show approximately 540,000 distinct CDR3 sequences, 9.5% to 15% seen once. The CDR3 consists of 15 residues. V dropped 3 bases and J dropped 4; count of bases not matched to a gene: 8. Turning to this clonotype: Its matching antigen is unknown.

The rearrangement joins TRBV12-3 or TRBV12-4 to TRBJ1-2; 7 nucleotides line up with TRBD1. The source is a male donor with ankylosing spondylitis. The source material was blood, either unsorted or a sorted T cell fraction (not recorded which). CDR3 DNA: TGTGCCAGCAGTTTCGGACAGGATGCTCGCTATGGCTACACCTTC. Translated: CASSFGQDARYGYTF.